The 12 T cell receptor beta chains below were found in one sample sequenced in a study of T-cell reconstitution after alpha-beta-depleted transplantation in children. Using unique molecular identifiers, the investigators prepared the TCRbeta library. TCRdb fed the PCR reads into MiXCR, producing one record per CDR3 protein. Among 610,000 or so distinct CDR3 sequences, 25% to 30% were seen once, and the ten largest hold less than 40%. This sample comprised PBMCs, obtained before TCRalphabeta/CD19-depleted stem cell transplant. The receptors stem from a boy younger than two with Wiskott-Aldrich syndrome, due to receive a stem cell transplant.

The chain links TRBV5-1 to TRBJ2-1, with D perhaps TRBD1 (6 bases). Trimming cost V 4 bases and J 1 base, with 21 bases left between them. Germline V gene sequence: CDR1 SGHRS, CDR2 YFSETQ. The length of the CDR3 is 18 residues. The CDR3 nucleotides are TGCGCCAGCAGCCCAGGGGACCCGGGCAGATCATCCTACAATGAGCAGTTCTTC. It is translated as CASSPGDPGRSSYNEQFF.

This chain links TRBV29-1 with TRBJ1-1; maybe TRBD1 (6 bases). Germline V lookup: CDR1 SQVTM, CDR2 ANQGSEA. This CDR3 region has 12 residues. V was shortened by 2 bases and J by 11 bases, with 15 bases between the two germline ends. The CDR3 loop is CSVESGGQGAFF. The CDR3 nucleotides are TGCAGCGTTGAAAGTGGGGGGCAGGGGGCTTTCTTT.

This clonotype was found a few times. This sequence joins TRBV10-3 and TRBJ1-4; 8 bases are a match to TRBD1. The germline V gene has CDR1 ENHRY and CDR2 SYGVKD. This CDR3 is built from 14 residues. The V and J ends lost 0 bases and 7 bases, in that order; junction bases with no gene match: 1. CDR3 protein: CAISESDRGEKLFF. CDR3 nucleotide sequence: TGTGCCATCAGTGAGTCAGACAGGGGTGAAAAACTGTTTTTT.

In this sample, this clonotype turned up a few times. The chain recombines TRBV6-2 or TRBV6-3 with TRBJ2-5; 8 bases agree with TRBD1. This CDR3 spans 14 amino acids. The germline V gene encodes CDR1 MNHEY and CDR2 SVGEGT. V trimming: 1 base; J trimming: 4 bases; junction bases outside the gene matches: 2. As DNA, the CDR3 is TGTGCCAGCAGTTACTTCACAGGGGGAGAGACCCAGTACTTC. Its translation is CASSYFTGGETQYF.

This chain joins TRBV9 and TRBJ1-2, with D possibly TRBD1 on 5 matching bases. Germline CDR1 reads SGDLS; CDR2 reads YYNGEE. The V end lost 0 bases, the J end lost 2 bases, and 11 bases lay between the germline ends. The CDR3 length is 15 residues. The CDR3 DNA reads as TGTGCCAGCAGCGTAGCCGCAGGGCAGAACTATGGCTACACCTTC. Protein sequence: CASSVAAGQNYGYTF.

This clonotype showed up just a few times. The chain is built from TRBV5-1 and TRBJ1-1, with 7 bases identical to TRBD1. Germline assignment: CDR1 SGHRS and CDR2 YFSETQ. CDR3 size: 15 residues. V lost 0 bases to trimming and J lost 1 base; unmatched junction nucleotides: 3. CDR3 DNA: TGCGCCAGCAGCTTGGTGGAGGGGGCGAACACTGAAGCTTTCTTT. This encodes CASSLVEGANTEAFF.

This clonotype has only a few counts. The chain combines TRBV5-1 with TRBJ2-7, with 14 bases lining up with TRBD2. The germline CDR1 and CDR2 sequences are SGHRS and YFSETQ. The CDR3 spans 15 residues. The J segment lost 0 bases and the V segment lost 4 bases, leaving 0 bases of the junction unmatched. The CDR3 loop is CASSGTSGSSYEQYF. CDR3 DNA sequence: TGCGCCAGCAGCGGGACTAGCGGGAGCTCCTACGAGCAGTACTTC.

This chain joins TRBV5-1 and TRBJ2-7; 11 bases map to TRBD2. The CDR3 totals 15 residues. The trim removed 1 base at V and 5 bases at J, leaving 5 bases unmatched. Per germline, CDR1 SGHRS and CDR2 YFSETQ. CDR3 coding DNA: TGCGCCAGCAGCTTGACTAGCGGGAGCTGCAACGAGCAGTACTTC. Translated: CASSLTSGSCNEQYF. Full variable domain (remainder filled in from reference TRBV5-1 and TRBJ2-7): KAGVTQTPRYLIKTRGQQVTLSCSPISGHRSVSWYQQTPGQGLQFLFEYFSETQRNKGNFPGRFSGRQFSNSRSEMNVSTLELGDSALYLCASSLTSGSCNEQYFGPGTRLTVT.

This clonotype occurred a few times. The chain joins TRBV29-1 to TRBJ2-1, with TRBD2 identical over 10 bases. Germline-derived CDR1 and CDR2 are SQVTM and ANQGSEA. CDR3 length: 14 residues. J was trimmed by 8 bases and V by 5 bases; bases with no gene match: 9. The CDR3 bases are TGCAGCGTTTCTTGGCTAGCGGGAGAGGATGAGCAGTTCTTC. It translates to CSVSWLAGEDEQFF.

V gene TRBV5-1 combines with J gene TRBJ2-1; D uncertain. CDR1 and CDR2 from the germline V gene are SGHRS and YFSETQ. This CDR3 contains 16 residues. Trimming left V 0 bases short and J 0 bases short, with 10 bases between. The CDR3 reads CASSLGLTLSYNEQFF. The CDR3 coding sequence is TGCGCCAGCAGCTTGGGCCTAACCCTCTCCTACAATGAGCAGTTCTTC.

This clonotype has only a few counts. The chain joins TRBV7-2 to TRBJ2-7; 10 positions agree with TRBD2. The CDR3 consists of 14 residues. V trimming: 2 bases; J trimming: 8 bases; junction bases outside the gene matches: 6. Germline CDR1 reads SGHTA; CDR2 reads FQGNSA. In DNA, the CDR3 is TGTGCCAGCAGCTTACTAGCGGGAGTGCTTAAGCAGTACTTC. It codes for CASSLLAGVLKQYF.

The chain carries TRBV5-5 and TRBJ2-3; D is undetermined. In germline, CDR1 is SGHKS, CDR2 YYEKEE (reference sequence). The CDR3 has 13 residues. V was pared by 4 bases and J by 2 bases, with 8 bases between. The CDR3 is CASSPRITDTQYF. As DNA, the CDR3 is TGTGCCAGCAGCCCCCGGATCACAGATACGCAGTATTTT. The full variable domain, in which reference TRBV5-5 and TRBJ2-3 provide the parts outside the CDR3, is DAGVTQSPTHLIKTRGQQVTLRCSPISGHKSVSWYQQVLGQGPQFIFQYYEKEERGRGNFPDRFSARQFPNYSSELNVNALLLGDSALYLCASSPRITDTQYFGPGTRLTVL.